This TCR beta chain is drawn from a study of T cells in Graves' hyperthyroidism and ophthalmopathy. From germline, CDR1 is SNHLY and CDR2 FYNNEI. The CDR3 is 14 amino acids. V was pared by 3 bases and J by 5 bases, with 10 bases between. Study-level findings and limits: Blood also contained most expanded thyroid clonotypes above 0.001.

This clonotype was seen more than once but under ten times. Its antigen is as yet unknown. Amplified regions were TCR beta CDR3 sequences from RNA transcripts. The primer set for the first-round RT-PCR of the TCR CDR3 was HTBI. TCRdb redid the calling of the multiplex PCR reads with MiXCR, one entry per CDR3 protein. The table lists about 640,000 distinct CDR3 sequences, about 20% of them singletons, with 30% to 40% in the top ten. More than 8.5 ml of fresh peripheral blood supplied the PBMCs. The chain is built from TRBV2 and TRBJ1-4, with unresolved D. The sample taken for sequencing was blood. The sequence was obtained from a man in his thirties or forties with Graves' ophthalmopathy. CDR3 nucleotide sequence: TGTGCCAGCAGTGAGGGCAGATTAAATGAAAAACTGTTTTTT. It yields the protein CASSEGRLNEKLFF.